This TCR beta chain was captured by sequencing in a study of blood T cells in healthy people across ages. The study, taken as a whole, reports: Investigators viewed diversity estimates from one million T cells as underestimates, the study reported.

The second PCR ran roughly 7 to 11 cycles with a sample-barcoded 5' primer and J-beta primers. TCRdb re-called the 5' RACE reads with MiXCR, one entry per CDR3 protein. This table has 800,000 to 950,000 distinct CDR3 sequences, almost 30% appearing once. Notes on this clonotype: Its antigen is as yet unknown.

J was trimmed by 5 bases and V by 7 bases; bases with no gene match: 10. The germline V gene encodes CDR1 SNHLY and CDR2 FYNNEI. This CDR3 is 16 amino acids long. The sample was also linked to a second study, of T cells of mothers and their children.

What was sequenced was blood. The sequence was obtained from a woman between 40 and 50 years old in good health. J is TRBJ1-4 and V is TRBV2, with 10 bases fitting TRBD1. CDR3 in amino acids: CASTETPGQGNEKLFF. The CDR3 DNA sequence: TGTGCCAGCACTGAGACCCCGGGACAGGGGAATGAAAAACTGTTTTTT.